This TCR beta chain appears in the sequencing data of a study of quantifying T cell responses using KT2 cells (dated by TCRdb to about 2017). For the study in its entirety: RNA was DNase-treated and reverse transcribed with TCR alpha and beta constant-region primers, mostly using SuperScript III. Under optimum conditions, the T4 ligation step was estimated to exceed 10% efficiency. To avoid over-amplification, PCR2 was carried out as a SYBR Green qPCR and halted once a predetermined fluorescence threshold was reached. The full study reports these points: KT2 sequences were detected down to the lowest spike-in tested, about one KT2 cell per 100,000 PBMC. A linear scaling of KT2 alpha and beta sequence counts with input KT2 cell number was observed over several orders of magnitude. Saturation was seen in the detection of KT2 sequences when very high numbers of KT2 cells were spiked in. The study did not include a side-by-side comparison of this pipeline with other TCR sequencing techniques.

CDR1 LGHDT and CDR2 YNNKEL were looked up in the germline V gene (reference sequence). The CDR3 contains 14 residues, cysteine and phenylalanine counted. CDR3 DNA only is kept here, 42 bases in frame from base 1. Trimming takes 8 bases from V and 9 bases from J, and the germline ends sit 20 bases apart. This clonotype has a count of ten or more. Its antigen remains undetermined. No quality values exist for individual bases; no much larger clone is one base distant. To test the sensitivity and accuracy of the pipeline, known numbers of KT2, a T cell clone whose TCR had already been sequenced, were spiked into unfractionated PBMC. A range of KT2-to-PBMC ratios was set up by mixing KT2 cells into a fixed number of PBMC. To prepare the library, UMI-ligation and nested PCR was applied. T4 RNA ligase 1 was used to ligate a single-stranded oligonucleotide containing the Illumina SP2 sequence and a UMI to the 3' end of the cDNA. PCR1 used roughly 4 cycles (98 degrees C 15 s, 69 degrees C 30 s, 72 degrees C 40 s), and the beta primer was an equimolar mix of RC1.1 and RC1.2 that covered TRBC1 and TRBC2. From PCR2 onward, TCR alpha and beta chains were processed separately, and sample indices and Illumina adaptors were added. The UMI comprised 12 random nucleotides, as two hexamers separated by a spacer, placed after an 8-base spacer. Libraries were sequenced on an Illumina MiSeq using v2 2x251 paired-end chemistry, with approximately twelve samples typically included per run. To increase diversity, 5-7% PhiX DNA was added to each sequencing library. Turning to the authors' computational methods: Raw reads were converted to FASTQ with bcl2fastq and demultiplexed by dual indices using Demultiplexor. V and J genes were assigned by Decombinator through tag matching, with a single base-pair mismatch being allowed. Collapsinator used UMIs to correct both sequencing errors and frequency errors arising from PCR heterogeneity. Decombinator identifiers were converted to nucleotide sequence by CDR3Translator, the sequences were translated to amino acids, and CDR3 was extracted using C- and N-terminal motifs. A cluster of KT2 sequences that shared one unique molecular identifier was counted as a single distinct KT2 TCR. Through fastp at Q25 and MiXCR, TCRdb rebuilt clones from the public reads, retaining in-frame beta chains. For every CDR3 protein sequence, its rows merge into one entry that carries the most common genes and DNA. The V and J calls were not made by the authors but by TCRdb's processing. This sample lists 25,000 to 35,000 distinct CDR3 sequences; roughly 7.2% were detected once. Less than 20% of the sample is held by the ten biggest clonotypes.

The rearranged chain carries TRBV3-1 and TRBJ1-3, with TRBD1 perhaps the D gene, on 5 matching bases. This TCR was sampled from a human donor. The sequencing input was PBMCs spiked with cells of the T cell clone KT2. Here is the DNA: TGTGCCAGCGGGGCAACAGAGAAGTCCGGCACCATATATTTT. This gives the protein CASGATEKSGTIYF. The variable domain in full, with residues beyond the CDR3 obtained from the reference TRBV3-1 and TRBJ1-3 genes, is DTAVSQTPKYLVTQMGNDKSIKCEQNLGHDTMYWYKQDSKKFLKIMFSYNNKELIINETVPNRFSPKSPDKAHLNLHINSLELGDSAVYFCASGATEKSGTIYFGEGSWLTVV.